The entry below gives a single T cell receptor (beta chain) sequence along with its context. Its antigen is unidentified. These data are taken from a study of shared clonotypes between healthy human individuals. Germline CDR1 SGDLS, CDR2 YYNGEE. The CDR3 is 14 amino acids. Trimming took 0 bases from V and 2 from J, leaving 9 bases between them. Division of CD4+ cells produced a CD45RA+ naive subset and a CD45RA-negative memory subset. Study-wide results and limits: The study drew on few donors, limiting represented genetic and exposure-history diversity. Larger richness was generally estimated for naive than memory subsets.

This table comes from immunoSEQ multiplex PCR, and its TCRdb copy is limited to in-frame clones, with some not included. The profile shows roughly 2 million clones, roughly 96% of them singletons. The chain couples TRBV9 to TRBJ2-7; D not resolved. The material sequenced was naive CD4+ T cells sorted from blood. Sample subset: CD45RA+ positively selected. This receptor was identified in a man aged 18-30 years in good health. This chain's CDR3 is CASSVANLPYEQYF. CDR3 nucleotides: TGTGCCAGCAGCGTAGCCAACCTACCCTACGAGCAGTACTTC.